What follows are 2 T cell receptor beta chains derived from one specimen sequenced in a study of PD-1 blockade in classical Hodgkin lymphoma. Relapses following autologous stem cell transplantation were seen in all patients, with brentuximab vedotin exposure varying. Repertoires were generated with immunoSEQ multiplex PCR, while TCRdb's copy carries only in-frame clones and drops some. Seen here are 65,000 to 95,000 clones, 75% to 90% observed once, and the top ten hold 20% to 25%. Sample: peripheral blood mononuclear cells (PBMCs), taken at baseline. These receptors were collected from a human donor with classical Hodgkin lymphoma.

This rearrangement joins TRBV13 to TRBJ2-7; maybe TRBD1 (6 bases). The CDR3 extends over 14 amino acids. The germline V and J ends were trimmed by 0 bases and 5 bases, with 11 bases remaining between them. Germline V lookup: CDR1 PRHDT, CDR2 FYEKMQ (reference sequence). CDR3 in DNA: TGTGCCAGCAGCTTAGGGGCAGGGGCCCACGAGCAGTACTTC. Its translation: CASSLGAGAHEQYF.

V and J are TRBV6-1 and TRBJ1-2, with a tentative D call TRBD1 (5 bases). V was trimmed by 6 bases and J by 4 bases, leaving 9 bases between them. The CDR3 is made up of 12 amino acids. Per the germline V gene, CDR1 is MNHNS and CDR2 is SASEGT. CDR3 DNA: TGTGCCAGCAGCGGCAGGGTCTATGGCTACACCTTC. Translated, it gives CASSGRVYGYTF.